Below, 26 T cell receptor beta chains from the same sample are listed, as sequenced in a study of cytomegalovirus exposure and HLA in healthy donors. Primers: 60 Vbeta forward and 13 Jbeta reverse. Clones were read by immunoSEQ multiplex PCR, and TCRdb kept only the in-frame ones, dropping some. Seen here are about 120,000 clones, around 74% observed once, and the top ten hold roughly 31%. Material: PBMCs. These receptors were taken from a man aged 60-69 years in good health and CMV-seropositive.

The chain has TRBV19 and TRBJ1-5; 9 bases are shared with TRBD1. CDR1 is LNHDA and CDR2 is SQIVND in the germline V gene (reference sequence). Trimming cost V 6 bases and J 4 bases; bases outside gene matches: 7. The CDR3 is made up of 15 amino acids. The CDR3 DNA reads TGTGCCAGTAGACTGACAGGGGGGAATAATCAGCCCCAGCATTTT. Translating it yields CASRLTGGNNQPQHF.

This chain joins TRBV6-1 and TRBJ1-2, with D maybe TRBD1 (5 bases). CDR1 and CDR2 from the germline V gene are MNHNS and SASEGT. The CDR3 length is 14 residues. V shed 8 bases and J shed 2 bases, with 15 bases lying between them. The CDR3 loop reads CASRQLQENYGYTF. DNA for the CDR3: TGTGCCAGCCGACAGTTACAGGAAAACTATGGCTACACCTTC.

There are a few counts of this clone. This chain joins TRBV6-5 and TRBJ2-7; 9 bases are a match to TRBD2. The CDR3 has 14 residues. The J segment lost 2 bases and the V segment lost 4 bases, leaving 3 bases of the junction unmatched. Per the germline V gene, CDR1 is MNHEY and CDR2 is SVGAGI. DNA for the CDR3: TGTGCCAGCAGTTTCCTAGCGGGAACCTACGAGCAGTACTTC. Protein: CASSFLAGTYEQYF.

DNA for the CDR3: TGTGCCAGCAGCTTCTTACAGGGGGCCGCGGAGACCCAGTACTTC. Translating gives CASSFLQGAAETQYF. The chain couples TRBV5-5 to TRBJ2-5, with TRBD1 matching over 9 bases. Per germline, CDR1 SGHKS and CDR2 YYEKEE (reference sequence). V gave up 2 bases and J gave up 5 bases; unmatched junction bases: 7. The CDR3 extends over 15 amino acids.

The chain has TRBV19 and TRBJ1-1; D remains unclear. V lost 9 bases and J lost 6, with 14 bases in between. Looked up from germline, CDR1 is LNHDA and CDR2 is SQIVND (reference sequence). This CDR3 contains 12 residues. CDR3 coding DNA: TGTGCCAGCAACCGCGGGAAGGCTGAAGCTTTCTTT. Amino acids: CASNRGKAEAFF. Full variable domain (outside the CDR3, taken from reference TRBV19 and TRBJ1-1): DGGITQSPKYLFRKEGQNVTLSCEQNLNHDAMYWYRQDPGQGLRLIYYSQIVNDFQKGDIAEGYSVSREKKESFPLTVTSAQKNPTAFYLCASNRGKAEAFFGQGTRLTVV.

The chain carries TRBV6-1 and TRBJ2-3; TRBD2 agrees at 11 bases. CDR1 is MNHNS and CDR2 is SASEGT in the germline V gene. The CDR3 spans 16 residues. The ends lost 2 bases at V and 8 bases at J; junction bases unmatched: 9. The CDR3 nucleotides read TGTGCCAGCAGTGAACAATCTAGCGGGGGGACGGGTACGCAGTATTTT. Translation gives CASSEQSSGGTGTQYF.

This rearrangement joins TRBV5-4 to TRBJ1-1; TRBD1 is a possible D gene (6 bases). With 1 base removed from V and 5 bases from J, the gap between germline ends came to 15 bases. Germline CDR1 SGHNT, CDR2 YYREEE (reference sequence). This CDR3 contains 15 residues. The chain's CDR3 is CASSLSGGRGTEAFF. Here the CDR3 DNA reads TGTGCCAGCAGCTTGTCCGGGGGGCGGGGGACTGAAGCTTTCTTT.

The chain combines TRBV19 with TRBJ1-2; 8 nucleotides align to TRBD1. Germline CDR1 reads LNHDA; CDR2 reads SQIVND (reference sequence). The V segment lost 4 bases and the J segment 6 bases; nucleotides outside the gene matches: 7. CDR3 length: 14 residues. This CDR3 reads CASSTSQGAHGYTF. CDR3 in DNA: TGTGCCAGTAGTACCTCGCAGGGGGCTCATGGCTACACCTTC.

A remark on this clone: Other DNA sequences from this sample encode an identical CDR3 as well. The V and J genes are TRBV13 and TRBJ1-1; 9 positions match TRBD1. In germline, CDR1 is PRHDT, CDR2 FYEKMQ (reference sequence). This CDR3 has 14 amino acids. The junction had 2 bases not matched to a gene; V was cut back by 5 bases and J by 1 base. The CDR3 DNA is TGTGCCAGCAGCCGGGGACAGGGGAACACTGAAGCTTTCTTT. The encoded protein is CASSRGQGNTEAFF. The whole variable domain, remainder taken from reference TRBV13 and TRBJ1-1, is AAGVIQSPRHLIKEKRETATLKCYPIPRHDTVYWYQQGPGQDPQFLISFYEKMQSDKGSIPDRFSAQQFSDYHSELNMSSLELGDSALYFCASSRGQGNTEAFFGQGTRLTVV.

This clone was detected once. The chain uses TRBV27 and TRBJ2-2; tentatively, D is TRBD2 (5 bases). V lost 5 bases and J lost 1, with 20 bases in between. CDR1 is MNHEY and CDR2 is SMNVEV in the germline V gene (reference sequence). The CDR3 covers 18 residues. This CDR3 reads CASSPRRINEGNTGELFF. Written as DNA, the CDR3 is TGTGCCAGCAGTCCGAGACGTATAAACGAGGGGAACACCGGGGAGCTGTTTTTT.

The chain employs TRBV9 and TRBJ2-3; tentatively, D is TRBD2 (5 bases). Trimming pared 3 bases from V and 4 bases from J, leaving 9 bases between. This CDR3 region has 13 residues. In germline, CDR1 is SGDLS, CDR2 YYNGEE. CDR3 sequence (DNA): TGTGCCAGCAGCGAAACTAGTGCAGATACGCAGTATTTT. This codes for CASSETSADTQYF.

V usage is TRBV5-4 and J usage is TRBJ2-1; 12 positions agree with TRBD2. J gave up 6 bases and V 3 bases, and 4 bases lay outside the gene matches. Germline loops: CDR1 SGHNT, CDR2 YYREEE (reference sequence). The CDR3 loop spans 15 amino acids. In DNA, the CDR3 is TGTGCCAGCAGCTCCGGACTAGCGGGGTTCAATGAGCAGTTCTTC. The encoded protein is CASSSGLAGFNEQFF.

The chain uses TRBV10-3 and TRBJ2-1; 10 bases map to TRBD2. After removal of 2 bases from V and 0 bases from J, the junction contained 7 bases not matched to a gene. The germline CDR1 and CDR2 sequences are ENHRY and SYGVKD. This CDR3 region has 18 residues. This CDR3 reads CAISELAGVSSSYNEQFF. CDR3 DNA sequence: TGTGCCATCAGTGAGCTAGCGGGAGTTTCGAGCTCCTACAATGAGCAGTTCTTC.

The J gene is TRBJ1-6, the V gene TRBV18, with TRBD1 matching over 9 bases. Per germline, CDR1 KGHSH and CDR2 LQKENI. V lost 2 bases, J lost 6 bases, and 8 bases stayed unmatched. CDR3 size: 17 residues. CDR3 amino acids: CASSPYSPGQGNSPLHF. CDR3 nucleotides: TGTGCCAGCTCACCATACAGCCCGGGACAGGGTAATTCACCCCTCCACTTT. Full variable domain (remainder filled in from reference TRBV18 and TRBJ1-6): NAGVMQNPRHLVRRRGQEARLRCSPMKGHSHVYWYRQLPEEGLKFMVYLQKENIIDESGMPKERFSAEFPKEGPSILRIQQVVRGDSAAYFCASSPYSPGQGNSPLHFGNGTRLTVT.

This clone appeared a single time. This chain links TRBV9 with TRBJ2-2; D is uncertain. Trimming took off 4 bases at V and 3 bases at J, with 22 bases between the two ends. This CDR3 contains 18 residues. The germline CDR1 and CDR2 sequences are SGDLS and YYNGEE. The CDR3 is CASSFPAQNAADTGELFF. Here the CDR3 DNA reads TGTGCCAGCAGCTTCCCCGCCCAGAATGCCGCCGACACCGGGGAGCTGTTTTTT.

As for this clone: Other DNA sequences in the sample encode the same CDR3. The gene calls are TRBV18 and TRBJ2-3; tentative D call: TRBD1 (5 bases). The CDR3 is 14 residues long. Germline lookup yields CDR1 KGHSH and CDR2 LQKENI. Between the trimmed V and J ends, which lost 6 bases and 2 bases, there was a span of 12 bases. Here the CDR3 reads CASSEAGHTDTQYF. The CDR3, as DNA: TGTGCCAGCTCGGAAGCAGGGCACACAGATACGCAGTATTTT.

This clone has more than one count but fewer than ten. The genes are TRBV7-2 and TRBJ2-7, with 8 bases fitting TRBD2. The CDR3 is 13 residues long. Trimming cost V 5 bases and J 6 bases; bases outside gene matches: 6. Germline V gene lookup returns CDR1 SGHTA and CDR2 FQGNSA. The DNA of the CDR3 is TGTGCCAGCAGCCCCGGACTAGCTCGCGAGCAGTACTTC. It translates to CASSPGLAREQYF.

This clone was seen just once. The gene calls are TRBV5-1 and TRBJ2-4, with D perhaps TRBD2 (5 bases). V was cut by 0 bases and J by 2 bases, with 9 bases left in between. Germline V gives CDR1 SGHRS, CDR2 YFSETQ. CDR3 size: 15 residues. CDR3 bases: TGCGCCAGCAGCTTGGAGGTAGCGACCAAAAACATTCAGTACTTC. It is translated as CASSLEVATKNIQYF.

This chain links TRBV11-1 with TRBJ1-2; D call uncertain. The CDR3 is 13 residues long. The germline V gene has CDR1 SGHAT and CDR2 FQDESV (reference sequence). V was clipped by 6 bases and J by 3 bases, with 11 bases between them. As DNA, the CDR3 is TGTGCCAGCAGACCAGCGGCTTACTATGGCTACACCTTC. It is translated as CASRPAAYYGYTF.

This chain uses TRBV5-1 with TRBJ2-3; the match to TRBD1 covers 10 bases. Germline V gene lookup returns CDR1 SGHRS and CDR2 YFSETQ. Germline trimming cut 4 bases from V and 4 bases from J; bases unmatched to any gene: 3. CDR3 length: 14 amino acids. The CDR3 nucleotides are TGCGCCAGCAGCCACGGACAGGGGGCAGATACGCAGTATTTT. This sequence encodes CASSHGQGADTQYF.

The V call is TRBV4-1, the J call TRBJ1-1; D remains ambiguous. The V end was cut by 3 bases, the J end by 0 bases, with 14 bases between. From germline, CDR1 is MGHRA and CDR2 YSYEKL. The CDR3 is 16 amino acids. As DNA, the CDR3 is TGCGCCAGCAGCCAGAGGATGCGGGAAATGAACACTGAAGCTTTCTTT. Protein product: CASSQRMREMNTEAFF.

J is TRBJ2-1 and V is TRBV11-3; D might be TRBD2 (5 bases). V was clipped by 1 base and J by 9 bases, with 7 bases between them. The CDR3 is 12 residues long. From germline, CDR1 is SGHNT and CDR2 YENEEA. CDR3 protein: CASSLARGEQFF. The CDR3 DNA reads as TGTGCCAGCAGCTTAGCCCGGGGTGAGCAGTTCTTC.

The chain uses TRBV7-3 and TRBJ2-2, with D uncertain. The V gene's germline CDR1 is SGHTA and CDR2 FQGTGA. Deletions cut 2 bases from V and 7 bases from J, with 11 bases between. The CDR3 consists of 14 residues. In nucleotides, the CDR3 is TGTGCCAGCAGCTTACAGCGAGATGTCGGGGAGCTGTTTTTT. Its protein product is CASSLQRDVGELFF.

The rearrangement joins TRBV5-1 to TRBJ1-4, with D possibly matching TRBD1 (6 bases). This CDR3 is built from 14 residues. CDR1 is SGHRS, CDR2 YFSETQ, per germline. Deletions cut 4 bases from V and 8 bases from J, with 15 bases between. The CDR3 coding sequence is TGCGCCAGCAGCATAACCGGGACACGGGAAAAACTGTTTTTT. It specifies CASSITGTREKLFF.

V and J are TRBV11-2 and TRBJ2-3; TRBD2 matches at 10 bases. CDR1 is SGHAT and CDR2 is FQNNGV in the germline V gene. V shed 6 bases, J shed 5 bases, and the junction held 8 bases outside the gene matches. This CDR3 region has 15 residues. The CDR3 region has the DNA TGTGCCAGCAGTCTCAGCGGGGGGGTGGGAGATACGCAGTATTTT. Its translation: CASSLSGGVGDTQYF.

The V gene is TRBV7-2, the J gene TRBJ1-3, with D perhaps TRBD1 (5 bases). Germline V gene data show CDR1 as SGHTA and CDR2 as FQGNSA. The CDR3 has 17 residues. Trimming cost V 1 base and J 0 bases, with 13 bases left between them. The CDR3: CASSLGQGPNSGNTIYF. Here the CDR3 DNA reads TGTGCCAGCAGCTTAGGTCAGGGCCCCAACTCTGGAAACACCATATATTTT.